This TCR beta chain was recorded in a study of blood T cell repertoires in COVID-19. Study context: Both acute and convalescent COVID-19 samples were obtained from the United States, Italy and Spain.

Original handling: Scientists estimated how many nucleated cells there were by amplifying reference gene primers. Libraries were prepared by immunoSEQ multiplex PCR; TCRdb keeps only in-frame clonotypes and omits some of them. V and J calls and clone size are those listed in that table; D and trimming were worked out from the DNA. Among over 200,000 clones, about 86% were seen once, and the ten largest hold approximately 6.2%. This clone was seen only once. Germline CDR1 is LNHDA and CDR2 is SQIVND (reference sequence). The CDR3 has 13 amino acids. V dropped 11 bases and J dropped 0; count of bases not matched to a gene: 4.

This clonotype was obtained from a man between 60 and 70 years old who had recovered from COVID-19. Sequences were obtained from peripheral blood. This chain connects TRBV19 to TRBJ1-1, with 9 positions matching TRBD1. The CDR3, as DNA: TGTGCCGTCAACAGGGGGCTGAACACTGAAGCTTTCTTT. Its translation: CAVNRGLNTEAFF.